The 2 T cell receptor beta chains reported below all come from one sample, sequenced in a study of OX40 agonist ivuxolimab in advanced cancers. The assay was immunoSEQ multiplex PCR, and TCRdb's table has in-frame clones only and misses some. The sample lists around 30,000 clones; 82% were seen once. Here the sequenced sample was CD4+ or CD8+ T cells sorted from blood, taken in a trial of the OX40 agonist ivuxolimab. The receptors were gathered from an adult with an advanced solid tumor such as melanoma, head and neck, liver or kidney cancer.

The chain couples TRBV6-6 to TRBJ1-5, with D uncertain. The CDR3 length is 13 residues. CDR1 and CDR2 from the germline V gene are MNHNY and SVGAGI (reference sequence). V dropped 2 bases and J dropped 2 bases, with 4 bases sitting between them. The CDR3 DNA sequence: TGTGCCAGCAGTTACGACGGCAATCAGCCCCAGCATTTT. It encodes CASSYDGNQPQHF.

The chain employs TRBV30 and TRBJ2-5; possibly TRBD2 for D (7 bases). The CDR3 runs to 18 residues. V was clipped by 2 bases and J by 5 bases, with 27 bases between them. The germline V gene encodes CDR1 GTSNPN and CDR2 SVGIG (reference sequence). CDR3 sequence: CAWSLPGGTRRWAETQYF. The CDR3 DNA reads TGTGCCTGGAGTCTCCCCGGGGGGACACGGCGGTGGGCGGAGACCCAGTACTTC.